The clone carrying this T cell receptor (beta chain) was counted ten times or more. Germline V gene lookup returns CDR1 SGHAT and CDR2 FQNNGV. V lost 5 bases and J lost 4; bases outside the gene matches: 14. The CDR3 has 17 residues. The sample comes from a study of T-cell reconstitution after alpha-beta-depleted transplantation in children. A library of TCRbeta sequences, prepared with unique molecular identifiers, was generated. TCRdb re-called the PCR reads with MiXCR, one entry per CDR3 protein. The sample has approximately 89,000 distinct CDR3 sequences, roughly a sixth seen once. Material: PBMCs, mostly from graft donor cells, obtained 180 days after TCRalphabeta/CD19-depleted stem cell transplant. This rearrangement joins TRBV11-2 to TRBJ2-5; 9 bases line up with TRBD1. The sequence was obtained from a male patient between 2 and 10 years old who had a stem cell transplant for acute lymphoblastic leukemia, so the T cells may come from the graft donor. Written as DNA, the CDR3 is TGTGCCAGCAGCCAGACCCGAAAAGAGACAGGGGGAGAGACCCAGTACTTC. It translates to CASSQTRKETGGETQYF.